This T cell receptor beta chain appears in the sequencing data of a study of T-cell memory formation after mild COVID-19. Libraries for TCRalpha and TCRbeta carried sample barcodes and unique molecular identifiers via 5'RACE. Via MiXCR, TCRdb re-called the 5' RACE reads, giving one row per CDR3 protein. The sample records roughly 240,000 distinct CDR3 sequences, 15% to 19% being singletons. Germline V gene sequence: CDR1 LGHNA, CDR2 YSLEER. This CDR3 comprises 15 residues. With V trimmed by 6 bases and J by 3 bases, 8 bases remained unmatched. The receptor comes from an adult woman who had mild COVID-19 (a few samples of this study predate the infection). Cell type and time point are not known. V usage is TRBV4-3 and J usage is TRBJ2-7; 10 bases line up with TRBD1. The sequenced material came from PBMCs or a T cell subset sorted from them (not recorded which). CDR3 sequence: CASSQTGTGVYEQYF. Written as DNA, the CDR3 is TGCGCCAGCAGTCAAACCGGGACAGGGGTCTACGAGCAGTACTTC.